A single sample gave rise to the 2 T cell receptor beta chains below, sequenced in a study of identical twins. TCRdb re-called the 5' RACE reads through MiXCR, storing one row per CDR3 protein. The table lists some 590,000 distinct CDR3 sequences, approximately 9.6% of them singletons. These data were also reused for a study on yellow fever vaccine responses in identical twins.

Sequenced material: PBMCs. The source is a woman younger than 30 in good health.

CDR3 protein: CASSVLAGGSSYEQYF. The CDR3 DNA reads as TGCGCCAGCAGTGTACTAGCGGGTGGAAGCTCCTACGAGCAGTACTTC. The chain uses TRBV10-2 and TRBJ2-7; 9 bases match TRBD2. Germline CDR1 WSHSY, CDR2 SAAADI. V lost 4 bases, J lost 0 bases, and 7 bases stayed unmatched. This CDR3 has 16 residues.

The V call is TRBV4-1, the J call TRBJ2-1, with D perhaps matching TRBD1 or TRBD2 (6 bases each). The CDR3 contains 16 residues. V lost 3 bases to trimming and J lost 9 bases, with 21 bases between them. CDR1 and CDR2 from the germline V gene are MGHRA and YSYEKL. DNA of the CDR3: TGCGCCAGCAGCCAGTCCTGGTTGGCAAAGGGGGGTGAGCAGTTCTTC. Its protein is CASSQSWLAKGGEQFF.